This T cell receptor (beta chain) was sequenced during a study of blood T cell repertoires in COVID-19. Only in-frame clones appear in the TCRdb table, and some are missing; sequencing was by immunoSEQ multiplex PCR. Of 150,000 to 200,000 clones listed, 86% were seen once; the top ten hold 0.78%. There are 14 residues in the CDR3. V dropped 0 bases and J dropped 4 bases, with 8 bases sitting between them. Germline CDR1 SGDLS, CDR2 YYNGEE. V and J are TRBV9 and TRBJ1-5; D gene ambiguous. Sequencing was carried out using peripheral blood. This TCR was recovered from a woman aged 70 to 79 with acute or convalescent COVID-19. CDR3 sequence (DNA): TGTGCCAGCAGCGTAGGGGGAGCGAATCAGCCCCAGCATTTT. Residues: CASSVGGANQPQHF.